Each of the 31 T cell receptor beta chains below was sequenced from the same sample in a study of T cells after yellow fever vaccination. TCRdb re-derived calls from the 5' RACE reads in MiXCR, one entry per CDR3 protein. This sample has some 390,000 distinct CDR3 sequences, with around 6.5% found just once. Here the sequenced sample was PBMCs, taken 5 days after the yellow fever booster vaccination. These receptor sequences come from a man aged 30 to 39 who received the YFV17D yellow fever vaccine.

This clonotype was seen many times. This chain joins TRBV6-4 and TRBJ2-1, with D possibly being TRBD1 or TRBD2 (5 bases each). The V and J ends lost 2 bases and 10 bases respectively, with 21 bases between them. This CDR3 comprises 16 residues. Germline lookup yields CDR1 MRHNA and CDR2 SNTAGT. CDR3 DNA: TGTGCCAGCAGTGACCCGGACTGGGGGAAGAGGCGGGAGCAGTTCTTC. This sequence encodes CASSDPDWGKRREQFF.

CDR3: CAFSFFRTSGRANNEQFF. DNA of the CDR3: TGTGCCTTCAGTTTCTTCCGGACTAGCGGGAGGGCCAACAATGAGCAGTTCTTC. This sequence joins TRBV2 and TRBJ2-1, with 15 positions matching TRBD2. CDR1 is SNHLY, CDR2 FYNNEI, per germline. V was pared by 11 bases and J by 5 bases, with 16 bases of the junction left unmatched. There are 18 residues in the CDR3.

This clonotype came up many times. J is TRBJ2-1 and V is TRBV5-1; TRBD2 might be the D (6 bases). The CDR3 is 16 amino acids. Between the trimmed V and J ends, which lost 1 base and 2 bases, there was a span of 13 bases. The germline CDR1 and CDR2 sequences are SGHRS and YFSETQ. The CDR3 bases are TGCGCCAGCAGCTTGAGTTTTGGCGGGGCCTACAATGAGCAGTTCTTC. Protein product: CASSLSFGGAYNEQFF.

The V and J genes are TRBV18 and TRBJ2-5; 8 nucleotides match TRBD1. CDR3 size: 20 residues. Per the germline V gene, CDR1 is KGHSH and CDR2 is LQKENI. V shed 2 bases and J 5 bases; nucleotides not matched to a gene: 22. CDR3 nucleotides: TGTGCCAGCTCACCATCCCCGGGGACCGGACGGACAGGGAAGATGGAGACCCAGTACTTC. It encodes CASSPSPGTGRTGKMETQYF.

Worth noting for this clonotype: A much more abundant neighbour one base away suggests this may be a read error. The V and J genes are TRBV5-8 and TRBJ2-5, with TRBD1 as a possible D gene (6 bases). This CDR3 has 13 amino acids. CDR1 and CDR2 from the germline V gene are SGHTS and YDEGEE. The CDR3 sequence: CAISPGQKETQYF. The CDR3, as DNA: TGTGCCATCAGCCCAGGACAGAAAGAGACCCAGTACTTC.

This clonotype was seen at least ten times. J is TRBJ1-2 and V is TRBV28; no clear D. The germline V gene encodes CDR1 MDHEN and CDR2 SYDVKM. This CDR3 has 11 residues. The V and J ends lost 7 bases and 2 bases respectively, with 5 bases between them. The DNA of the CDR3 is TGTGCCAGCACCGGGAACTATGGCTACACCTTC. Translated, it gives CASTGNYGYTF.

This clonotype has only a few counts. The chain combines TRBV7-2 with TRBJ2-7; D could derive from TRBD1 or TRBD2 (5 bases each). V shed 1 base and J shed 6 bases, with 13 bases lying between them. In germline, CDR1 is SGHTA, CDR2 FQGNSA. CDR3 length: 14 residues. In DNA, the CDR3 is TGTGCCAGCAGCTTAGGGGGGTCTTCGAGCGAGCAGTACTTC. The encoded protein is CASSLGGSSSEQYF.

This clonotype was seen only a few times. This chain connects TRBV5-4 to TRBJ2-3; 9 nucleotides align to TRBD1. Germline lookup yields CDR1 SGHNT and CDR2 YYREEE (reference sequence). V lost 4 bases, J lost 4 bases, and 7 bases stayed unmatched. There are 15 residues in the CDR3. The CDR3 loop is CASSQGQGMSDTQYF. Written as DNA, the CDR3 is TGTGCCAGCAGCCAGGGACAGGGTATGTCAGATACGCAGTATTTT.

The chain is built from TRBV28 and TRBJ1-3; no reliable D call. CDR1 is MDHEN and CDR2 is SYDVKM in the germline V gene. V lost 8 bases and J 2 bases, leaving 19 bases between the germline ends. The CDR3 extends over 16 amino acids. As DNA, the CDR3 is TGTGCCAGCTCCGTAGGAGACCGGGATCCTGGAAACACCATATATTTT. This encodes CASSVGDRDPGNTIYF.

At least ten counts were recorded for this clonotype. The V and J genes are TRBV7-2 and TRBJ2-2; tentative D call: TRBD1 (6 bases). The CDR3 runs to 17 residues. The germline V and J ends were trimmed by 5 bases and 0 bases, with 16 bases remaining between them. Germline V CDR1 and CDR2: SGHTA, FQGNSA. CDR3 region: CASSPLWGPANTGELFF. CDR3 DNA sequence: TGTGCCAGCAGCCCACTCTGGGGGCCGGCGAACACCGGGGAGCTGTTTTTT.

The chain is built from TRBV11-2 and TRBJ2-3; D is ambiguous. Germline CDR1 reads SGHAT; CDR2 reads FQNNGV. CDR3 length equals 18 residues. Trimming shortened V by 1 base and J by 0 bases, and 17 bases separated the two germline ends. This chain's CDR3 is CASSLVFGRGGSTDTQYF. In DNA form, the CDR3 reads TGTGCCAGCAGCTTAGTATTTGGTCGTGGCGGTAGCACAGATACGCAGTATTTT.

J is TRBJ2-5 and V is TRBV25-1; 15 bases match TRBD2. CDR1 is MGHDK and CDR2 is SYGVNS in the germline V gene. The CDR3 contains 17 residues. The junction had 5 bases not matched to a gene; V was cut back by 4 bases and J by 2 bases. CDR3 region: CASSVGTSGRRQETQYF. The CDR3 bases are TGTGCCAGCAGTGTGGGGACTAGCGGGAGGCGACAAGAGACCCAGTACTTC.

This chain joins TRBV3-1 and TRBJ1-2; D is perhaps TRBD1 (5 bases). Trimming pared 10 bases from V and 8 bases from J, leaving 32 bases between. CDR3 length: 17 amino acids. The germline gives CDR1 LGHDT, CDR2 YNNKEL (reference sequence). CDR3 region: CATTKQIPWTTFRGYTF. Here the CDR3 DNA reads TGTGCCACCACCAAGCAAATCCCGTGGACAACTTTTCGAGGCTACACCTTC.

This clonotype was counted ten times or more. The chain combines TRBV7-6 with TRBJ2-1; no firm D call. Deletions cut 1 base from V and 2 bases from J, with 15 bases between. The germline CDR1 and CDR2 sequences are SGHVS and FNYEAQ. CDR3 size: 17 residues. CDR3 sequence (DNA): TGTGCCAGCAGCTTAGGGCCCTTCAAGGACCCCTACAATGAGCAGTTCTTC. Its protein product is CASSLGPFKDPYNEQFF.

There are a few counts of this clonotype. This chain uses TRBV9 with TRBJ2-7; 10 bases map to TRBD2. V gave up 2 bases and J gave up 1 base; unmatched junction bases: 3. The CDR3 contains 15 residues. Germline values: CDR1 SGDLS, CDR2 YYNGEE. CDR3 nucleotides: TGTGCCAGCAGCGTGACAGCGGGAGGGTCCTACGAGCAGTACTTC. This encodes CASSVTAGGSYEQYF.

This clonotype was counted many times. The chain recombines TRBV5-1 with TRBJ2-2, with TRBD2 matching 7 bases. The V gene's germline CDR1 is SGHRS and CDR2 YFSETQ. The CDR3 extends over 15 amino acids. Losses at the gene ends were 7 bases for V and 5 bases for J; bases not matched to a gene: 11. Here the CDR3 reads CASRPTSRKTGELFF. CDR3 nucleotides: TGCGCCAGCCGGCCGACTAGCCGTAAGACCGGGGAGCTGTTTTTT.

The chain is built from TRBV7-9 and TRBJ2-1, with 8 bases lining up with TRBD2. This CDR3 comprises 16 residues. Germline values: CDR1 SEHNR, CDR2 FQNEAQ (reference sequence). Trimming at V came to 5 bases and at J to 5 bases, leaving 11 bases not matched to a gene. CDR3 amino acids: CASSVLSGGAHNEQFF. For the CDR3, the DNA is TGTGCCAGCAGCGTATTGTCGGGGGGGGCCCACAATGAGCAGTTCTTC. Complete variable domain (other parts from reference TRBV7-9 and TRBJ2-1): DTGVSQNPRHKITKRGQNVTFRCDPISEHNRLYWYRQTLGQGPEFLTYFQNEAQLEKSRLLSDRFSAERPKGSFSTLEIQRTEQGDSAMYLCASSVLSGGAHNEQFFGPGTRLTVL.

Many counts were recorded for this clonotype. The chain recombines TRBV20-1 with TRBJ2-7; 10 nucleotides match TRBD1. The ends lost 3 bases at V and 1 base at J; junction bases unmatched: 6. Per germline, CDR1 DFQATT and CDR2 SNEGSKA (reference sequence). This CDR3 region has 15 residues. The CDR3 nucleotides read TGCAGTGCTAGCCCGGGACAGGGGAGGTCCTACGAGCAGTACTTC. Translating it yields CSASPGQGRSYEQYF.

The V gene is TRBV20-1, the J gene TRBJ2-2; 10 bases match TRBD2. Germline V gives CDR1 DFQATT, CDR2 SNEGSKA (reference sequence). V gave up 8 bases and J gave up 5 bases; unmatched junction bases: 11. The CDR3 is 15 residues long. CDR3 in DNA: TGCAGTCCAAGGCTAGCGGGAGTTGGGACCGGGGAGCTGTTTTTT. This encodes CSPRLAGVGTGELFF.

This chain connects TRBV18 to TRBJ2-1; D gene ambiguous. The ends were cut back, 0 bases at V and 3 bases at J, with 3 bases in the middle. The CDR3 is made up of 13 amino acids. The germline CDR1 and CDR2 sequences are KGHSH and LQKENI. The CDR3 loop reads CASSPPLYNEQFF. CDR3 bases: TGTGCCAGCTCACCACCGCTCTACAATGAGCAGTTCTTC.

This clonotype turned up a few times. The chain has TRBV6-1 and TRBJ1-6; D gene ambiguous. This CDR3 has 13 residues. Germline V CDR1 and CDR2: MNHNS, SASEGT. The ends were cut back, 5 bases at V and 8 bases at J, with 10 bases in the middle. In nucleotides, the CDR3 is TGTGCCAGCAGTCCTTCTGAAGATTCACCCCTCCACTTT. As protein: CASSPSEDSPLHF.

This clonotype has ten or more counts. The V gene is TRBV20-1, the J gene TRBJ2-2, with 7 bases fitting TRBD2. This CDR3 contains 13 residues. Germline V gives CDR1 DFQATT, CDR2 SNEGSKA (reference sequence). The CDR3 protein is CGGRETVTGELFF. The CDR3 coding sequence is TGCGGCGGGCGGGAGACGGTCACCGGGGAGCTGTTTTTT.

In its sample, this clonotype was seen many times. The CDR3 protein is CASSLESGEETQYF. The CDR3 DNA reads TGTGCCAGCAGTCTCGAAAGCGGGGAAGAGACCCAGTACTTC. The rearrangement uses TRBV2 and TRBJ2-5, with 7 bases matching TRBD2. Germline lookup yields CDR1 SNHLY and CDR2 FYNNEI. There are 14 residues in the CDR3. The V gene end was trimmed by 5 bases and the J gene end by 3 bases; junction bases not matched to a gene: 6.

This clonotype was recorded many times. The chain combines TRBV2 with TRBJ2-3, with 8 bases matching TRBD2. With 11 bases clipped from V and 0 bases from J, the junction kept 7 bases outside the gene matches. The germline V gene encodes CDR1 SNHLY and CDR2 FYNNEI. CDR3 length: 14 residues. The CDR3 region is CAGRTSSSTDTQYF. In DNA form, the CDR3 reads TGTGCCGGGAGGACTAGCAGTAGCACAGATACGCAGTATTTT.

This clonotype was counted only a few times. DNA for the CDR3: TGTGCCAGCAGGGTGAGGTTCGACGCATACAATGAGCAGTTCTTC. Residues: CASRVRFDAYNEQFF. The chain couples TRBV6-1 to TRBJ2-1; D not resolved. Trimming took off 6 bases at V and 4 bases at J, with 16 bases between the two ends. There are 15 residues in the CDR3. The germline V gene has CDR1 MNHNS and CDR2 SASEGT.

This clonotype was observed at least ten times. The rearrangement joins TRBV6-1 to TRBJ2-7; a possible D gene is TRBD2 (5 bases). The CDR3 extends over 16 amino acids. Between the trimmed V and J ends, which lost 6 bases and 3 bases, there was a span of 21 bases. Germline values: CDR1 MNHNS, CDR2 SASEGT. CDR3 nucleotide sequence: TGTGCCAGCAGGAACCGTGAGGGAAGGTCCAACTACGAGCAGTACTTC. This sequence encodes CASRNREGRSNYEQYF.

At least ten counts were recorded for this clonotype. This chain joins TRBV7-2 and TRBJ2-5; the D is unclear. V lost 2 bases to trimming and J lost 4 bases, with 11 bases between them. This CDR3 comprises 14 residues. CDR1 is SGHTA, CDR2 FQGNSA, per germline. The CDR3 bases are TGTGCCAGCAGCTTAATGGGTGGCGGAGAGACCCAGTACTTC. Protein: CASSLMGGGETQYF.

This clonotype was seen repeatedly, ten times or more. J is TRBJ2-7 and V is TRBV20-1, with D perhaps TRBD1 (6 bases). V lost 4 bases and J lost 1, with 14 bases in between. This CDR3 is 14 amino acids long. Germline V gene sequence: CDR1 DFQATT, CDR2 SNEGSKA (reference sequence). The CDR3: CSAMDYGQSYEQYF. DNA for the CDR3: TGCAGTGCTATGGATTACGGACAGTCCTACGAGCAGTACTTC.

This clonotype appeared a few times. This chain links TRBV5-1 with TRBJ2-7; the D gene is possibly TRBD2 (6 bases). The germline gives CDR1 SGHRS, CDR2 YFSETQ. V was shortened by 2 bases and J by 3 bases, with 18 bases between the two germline ends. The CDR3 has 16 residues. The CDR3 here is CASSLGIRRDLYEQYF. In DNA form, the CDR3 reads TGCGCCAGCAGCTTAGGTATTCGGCGGGACCTCTACGAGCAGTACTTC.

In this sample, this clonotype turned up many times. The chain links TRBV5-1 to TRBJ2-5; the D gene is possibly TRBD1 (6 bases). The V gene lost 4 bases and the J gene lost 3 bases, with 16 bases spanning the gap. Germline V gives CDR1 SGHRS, CDR2 YFSETQ. The CDR3 has 15 residues. CDR3 coding DNA: TGCGCCAGCAGCGGGGCCGGGACAACCGAAGAGACCCAGTACTTC. Translated, it gives CASSGAGTTEETQYF.

The J gene is TRBJ2-2, the V gene TRBV3-1, with TRBD2 matching 8 bases. Germline V lookup: CDR1 LGHDT, CDR2 YNNKEL (reference sequence). The CDR3 is 15 amino acids. V dropped 7 bases and J dropped 6; count of bases not matched to a gene: 10. This CDR3 reads CASTKEPTSAGELFF. CDR3 nucleotide sequence: TGTGCCAGCACCAAGGAGCCGACTAGCGCCGGGGAGCTGTTTTTT.